This TCR beta chain was identified in a study of chemoradiotherapy in HPV16-positive cancers. The CDR3 is 15 residues long. Germline V lookup: CDR1 MNHEY, CDR2 SVGAGI. V gave up 5 bases and J gave up 3 bases, with 16 bases separating them. Generated by immunoSEQ multiplex PCR, the TCRdb table keeps only in-frame clones and is missing some. The sample has about 12,000 clones, roughly 88% seen once; the top ten hold 2.4%. The clonotype comes from a human donor with HPV-associated anogenital cancer. The rearrangement links TRBV6-5 to TRBJ2-5; no clear D. This specimen consisted of blood, obtained from a patient who underwent chemoradiotherapy. In DNA, the CDR3 is TGTGCCAGCAGTCCCACTCTCATATTGGAAGAGACCCAGTACTTC. Protein: CASSPTLILEETQYF.